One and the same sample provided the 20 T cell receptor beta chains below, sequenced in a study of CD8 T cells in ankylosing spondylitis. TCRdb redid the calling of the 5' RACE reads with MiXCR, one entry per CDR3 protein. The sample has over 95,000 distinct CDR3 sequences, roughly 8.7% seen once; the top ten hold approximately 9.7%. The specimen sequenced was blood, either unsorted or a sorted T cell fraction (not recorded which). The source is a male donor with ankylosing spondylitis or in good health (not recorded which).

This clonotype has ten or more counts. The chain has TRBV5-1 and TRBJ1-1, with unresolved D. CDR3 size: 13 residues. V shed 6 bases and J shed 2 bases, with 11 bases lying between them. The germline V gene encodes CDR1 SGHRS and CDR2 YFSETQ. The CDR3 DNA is TGCGCCAGCACCTTATCAGGTAACACTGAAGCTTTCTTT. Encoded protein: CASTLSGNTEAFF.

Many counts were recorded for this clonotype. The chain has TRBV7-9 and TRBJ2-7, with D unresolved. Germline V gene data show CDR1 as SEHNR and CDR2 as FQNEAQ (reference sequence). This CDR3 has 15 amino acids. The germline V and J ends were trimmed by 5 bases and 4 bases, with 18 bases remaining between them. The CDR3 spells CASSSNTLLIYEQYF. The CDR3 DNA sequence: TGTGCCAGCAGCAGCAACACCCTGTTAATATACGAGCAGTACTTC.

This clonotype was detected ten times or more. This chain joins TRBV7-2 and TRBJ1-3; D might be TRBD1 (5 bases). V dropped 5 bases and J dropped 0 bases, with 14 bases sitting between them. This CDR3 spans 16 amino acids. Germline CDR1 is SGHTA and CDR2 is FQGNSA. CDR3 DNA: TGTGCCAGCAGCCACGGACGCAGGGACTCTGGAAACACCATATATTTT. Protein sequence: CASSHGRRDSGNTIYF. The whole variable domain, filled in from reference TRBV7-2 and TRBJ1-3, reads GAGVSQSPSNKVTEKGKDVELRCDPISGHTALYWYRQSLGQGLEFLIYFQGNSAPDKSGLPSDRFSAERTGGSVSTLTIQRTQQEDSAVYLCASSHGRRDSGNTIYFGEGSWLTVV.

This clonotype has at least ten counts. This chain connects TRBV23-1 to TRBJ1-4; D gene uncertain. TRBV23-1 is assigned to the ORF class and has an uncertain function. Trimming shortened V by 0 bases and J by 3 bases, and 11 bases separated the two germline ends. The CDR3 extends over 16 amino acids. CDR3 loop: CASSQSRERANEKLFF. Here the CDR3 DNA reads TGCGCCAGCAGTCAATCGAGGGAGAGGGCTAATGAAAAACTGTTTTTT.

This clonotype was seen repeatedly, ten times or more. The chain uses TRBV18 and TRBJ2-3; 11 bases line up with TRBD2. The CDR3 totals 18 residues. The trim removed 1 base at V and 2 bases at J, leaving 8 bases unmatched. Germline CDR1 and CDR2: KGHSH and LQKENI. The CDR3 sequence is CASSPLMLAGGLTDTQYF. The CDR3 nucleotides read TGTGCCAGCTCACCACTGATGCTAGCGGGGGGCCTCACAGATACGCAGTATTTT. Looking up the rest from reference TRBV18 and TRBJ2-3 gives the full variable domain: NAGVMQNPRHLVRRRGQEARLRCSPMKGHSHVYWYRQLPEEGLKFMVYLQKENIIDESGMPKERFSAEFPKEGPSILRIQQVVRGDSAAYFCASSPLMLAGGLTDTQYFGPGTRLTVL.

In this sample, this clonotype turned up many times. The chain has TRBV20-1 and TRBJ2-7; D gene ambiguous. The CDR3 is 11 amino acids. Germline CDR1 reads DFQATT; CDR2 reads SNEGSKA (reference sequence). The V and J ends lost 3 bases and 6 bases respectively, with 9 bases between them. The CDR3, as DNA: TGCAGTGCTAGGGAAGGGCGCGAGCAGTACTTC. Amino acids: CSAREGREQYF.

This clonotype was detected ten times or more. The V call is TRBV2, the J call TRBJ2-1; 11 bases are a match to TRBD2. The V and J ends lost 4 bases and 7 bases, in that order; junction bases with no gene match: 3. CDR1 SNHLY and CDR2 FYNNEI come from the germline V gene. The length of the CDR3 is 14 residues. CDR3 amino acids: CASSGLAGLNEQFF. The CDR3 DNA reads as TGTGCCAGCAGTGGACTAGCGGGATTAAATGAGCAGTTCTTC.

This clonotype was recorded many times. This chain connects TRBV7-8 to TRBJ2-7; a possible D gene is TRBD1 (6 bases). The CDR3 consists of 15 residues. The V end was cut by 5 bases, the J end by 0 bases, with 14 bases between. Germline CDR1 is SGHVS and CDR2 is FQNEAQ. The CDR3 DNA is TGTGCCAGCAGCGCAGCGGACAGACCCTCCTACGAGCAGTACTTC. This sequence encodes CASSAADRPSYEQYF.

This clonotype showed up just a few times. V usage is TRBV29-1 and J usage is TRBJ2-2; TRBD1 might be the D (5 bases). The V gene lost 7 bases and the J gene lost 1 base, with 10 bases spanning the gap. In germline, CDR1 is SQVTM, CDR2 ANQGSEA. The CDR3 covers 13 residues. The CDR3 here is CSARGRNTGELFF. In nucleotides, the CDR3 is TGCAGCGCAAGGGGCAGGAACACCGGGGAGCTGTTTTTT.

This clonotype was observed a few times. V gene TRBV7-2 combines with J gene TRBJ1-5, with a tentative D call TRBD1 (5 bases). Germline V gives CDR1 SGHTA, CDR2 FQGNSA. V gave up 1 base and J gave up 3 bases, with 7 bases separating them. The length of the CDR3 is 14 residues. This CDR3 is CASSLGGTNQPQHF. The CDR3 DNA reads TGTGCCAGCAGCTTAGGCGGGACCAATCAGCCCCAGCATTTT.

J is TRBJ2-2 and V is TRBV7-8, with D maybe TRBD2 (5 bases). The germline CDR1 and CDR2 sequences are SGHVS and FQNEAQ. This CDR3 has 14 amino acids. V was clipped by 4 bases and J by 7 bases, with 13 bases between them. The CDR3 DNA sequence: TGTGCCAGCAGCTCCGGGAACCCAGGCGGGGAGCTGTTTTTT. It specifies CASSSGNPGGELFF.

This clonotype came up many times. CDR3 region: CASSYSSRQAAFF. CDR3 sequence (DNA): TGTGCCAGCAGTTACTCGTCCCGTCAGGCAGCTTTCTTT. The gene calls are TRBV6-2 or TRBV6-3 and TRBJ1-1; D remains ambiguous. Germline-derived CDR1 and CDR2 are MNHEY and SVGEGT. The CDR3 spans 13 residues. Deletions cut 0 bases from V and 10 bases from J, with 12 bases between.

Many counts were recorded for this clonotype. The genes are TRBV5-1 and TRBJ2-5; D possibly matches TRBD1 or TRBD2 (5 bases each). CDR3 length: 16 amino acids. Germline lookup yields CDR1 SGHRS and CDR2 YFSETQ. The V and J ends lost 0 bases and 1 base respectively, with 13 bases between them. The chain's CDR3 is CASSLDGGSAQETQYF. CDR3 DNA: TGCGCCAGCAGCTTGGATGGGGGTTCCGCCCAAGAGACCCAGTACTTC.

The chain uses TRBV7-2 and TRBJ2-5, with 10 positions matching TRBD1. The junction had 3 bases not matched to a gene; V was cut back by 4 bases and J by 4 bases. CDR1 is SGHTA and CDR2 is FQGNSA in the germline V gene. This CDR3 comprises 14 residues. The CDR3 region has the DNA TGTGCCAGCAGCTCGGGGACAGGGGCAGAGACCCAGTACTTC. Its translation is CASSSGTGAETQYF. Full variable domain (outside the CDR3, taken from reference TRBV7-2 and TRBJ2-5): GAGVSQSPSNKVTEKGKDVELRCDPISGHTALYWYRQSLGQGLEFLIYFQGNSAPDKSGLPSDRFSAERTGGSVSTLTIQRTQQEDSAVYLCASSSGTGAETQYFGPGTRLLVL.

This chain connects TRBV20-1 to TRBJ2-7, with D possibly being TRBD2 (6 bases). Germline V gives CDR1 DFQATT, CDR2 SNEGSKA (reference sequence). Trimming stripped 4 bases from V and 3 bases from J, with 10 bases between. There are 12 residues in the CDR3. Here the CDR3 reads CSATGRGYEQYF. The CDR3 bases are TGCAGTGCTACCGGGAGAGGCTACGAGCAGTACTTC.

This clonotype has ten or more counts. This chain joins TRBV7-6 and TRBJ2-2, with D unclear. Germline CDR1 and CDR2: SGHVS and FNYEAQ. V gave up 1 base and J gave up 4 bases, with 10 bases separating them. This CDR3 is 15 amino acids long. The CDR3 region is CASSLEGWGTGELFF. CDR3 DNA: TGTGCCAGCAGCTTAGAAGGGTGGGGCACCGGGGAGCTGTTTTTT.

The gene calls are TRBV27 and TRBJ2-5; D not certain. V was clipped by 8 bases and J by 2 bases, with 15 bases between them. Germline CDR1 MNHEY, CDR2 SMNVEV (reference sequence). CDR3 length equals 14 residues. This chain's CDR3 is CASGNRGRQETQYF. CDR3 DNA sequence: TGTGCCAGCGGAAACAGAGGTAGACAAGAGACCCAGTACTTC.

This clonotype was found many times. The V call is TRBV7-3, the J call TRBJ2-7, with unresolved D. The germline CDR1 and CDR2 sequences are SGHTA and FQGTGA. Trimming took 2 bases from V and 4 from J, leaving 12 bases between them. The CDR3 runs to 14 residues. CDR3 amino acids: CASSLGPEVYEQYF. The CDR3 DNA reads TGTGCCAGCAGCTTAGGTCCCGAGGTTTACGAGCAGTACTTC.

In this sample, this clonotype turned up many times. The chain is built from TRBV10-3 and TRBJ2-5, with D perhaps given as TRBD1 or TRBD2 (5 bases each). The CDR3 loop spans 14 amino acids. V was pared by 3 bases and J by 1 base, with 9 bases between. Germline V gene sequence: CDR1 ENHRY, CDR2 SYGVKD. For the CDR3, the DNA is TGTGCCATCAGTGACGGGACGAGCCAAGAGACCCAGTACTTC. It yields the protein CAISDGTSQETQYF.

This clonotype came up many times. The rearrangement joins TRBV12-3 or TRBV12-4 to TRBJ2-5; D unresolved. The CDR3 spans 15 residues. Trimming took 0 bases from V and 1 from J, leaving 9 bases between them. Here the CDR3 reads CASSLARSVQETQYF. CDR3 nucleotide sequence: TGTGCCAGCAGTTTAGCGCGGAGCGTCCAAGAGACCCAGTACTTC.